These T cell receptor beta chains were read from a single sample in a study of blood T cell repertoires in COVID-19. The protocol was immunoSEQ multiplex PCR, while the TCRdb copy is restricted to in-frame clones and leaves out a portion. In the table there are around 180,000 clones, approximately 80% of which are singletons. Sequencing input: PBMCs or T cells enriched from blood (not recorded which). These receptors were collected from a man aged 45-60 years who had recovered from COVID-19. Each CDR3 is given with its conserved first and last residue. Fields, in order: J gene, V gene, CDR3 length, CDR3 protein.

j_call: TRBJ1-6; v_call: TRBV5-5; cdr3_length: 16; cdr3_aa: CASSLAGQGLNSPLHF
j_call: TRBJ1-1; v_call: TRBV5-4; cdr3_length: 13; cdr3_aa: CASSLQGGTEAFF
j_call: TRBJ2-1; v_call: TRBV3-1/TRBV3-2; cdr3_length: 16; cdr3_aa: CASSQGRTGSNNEQFF
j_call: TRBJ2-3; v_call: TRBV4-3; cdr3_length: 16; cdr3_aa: CASSQGLAGGADTQYF
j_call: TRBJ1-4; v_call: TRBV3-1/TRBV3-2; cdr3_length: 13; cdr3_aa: CASSQEWGRELFF
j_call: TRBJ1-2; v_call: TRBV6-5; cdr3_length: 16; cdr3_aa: CASSYSTGGGGYGYTF
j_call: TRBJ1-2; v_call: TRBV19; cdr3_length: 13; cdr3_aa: CATRTVDQDGYTF
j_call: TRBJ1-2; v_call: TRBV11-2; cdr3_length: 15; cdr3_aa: CASSLDLGSDIGYTF
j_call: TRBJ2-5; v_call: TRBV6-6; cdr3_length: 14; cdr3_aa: CASSYSSFLETQYF
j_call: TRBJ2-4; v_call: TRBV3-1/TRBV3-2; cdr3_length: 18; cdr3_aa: CASSRGLAGNLAKNIQYF
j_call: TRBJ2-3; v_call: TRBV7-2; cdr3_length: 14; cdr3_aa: CASSLDSSRDTQYF
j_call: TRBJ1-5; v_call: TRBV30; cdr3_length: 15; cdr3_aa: CAWSPGQGAREPQHF
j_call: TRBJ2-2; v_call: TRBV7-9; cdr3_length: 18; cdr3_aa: CASSLATAGTGLTGELFF
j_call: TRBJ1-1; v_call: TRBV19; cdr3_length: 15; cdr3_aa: CASSIAPGMNTEAFF
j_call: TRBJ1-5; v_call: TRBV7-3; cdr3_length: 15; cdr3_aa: CASSFNGGPGQPQHF
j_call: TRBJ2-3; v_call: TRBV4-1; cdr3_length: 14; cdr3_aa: CASSRGQGTDTQYF
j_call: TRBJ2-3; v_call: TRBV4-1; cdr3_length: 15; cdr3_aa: CASSQMGLSTDTQYF
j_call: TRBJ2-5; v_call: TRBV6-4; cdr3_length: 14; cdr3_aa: CASQRQAVRETQYF
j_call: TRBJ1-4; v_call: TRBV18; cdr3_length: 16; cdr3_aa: CASSPRTVGTNEKLFF
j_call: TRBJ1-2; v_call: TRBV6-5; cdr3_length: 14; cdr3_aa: CASSYSTGTIGYTF
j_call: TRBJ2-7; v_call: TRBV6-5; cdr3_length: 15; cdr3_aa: CASSYSERGSYEQYF
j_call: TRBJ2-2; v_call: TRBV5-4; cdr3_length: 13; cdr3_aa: CASTLGGTGELFF
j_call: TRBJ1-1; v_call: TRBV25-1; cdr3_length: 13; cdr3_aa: CASRRQDSTEAFF
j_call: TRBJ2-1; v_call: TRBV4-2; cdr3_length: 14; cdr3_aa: CASSPNAGDGEQFF
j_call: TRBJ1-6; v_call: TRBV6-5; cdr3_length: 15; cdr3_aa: CASSYSEGETAPLHF
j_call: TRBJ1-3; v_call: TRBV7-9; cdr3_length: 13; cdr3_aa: CASSAQGLNTIYF
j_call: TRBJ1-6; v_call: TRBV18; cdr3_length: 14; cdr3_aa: CASSPDRIGSPLHF
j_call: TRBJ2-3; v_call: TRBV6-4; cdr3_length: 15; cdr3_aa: CASSPSGGPTDTQYF
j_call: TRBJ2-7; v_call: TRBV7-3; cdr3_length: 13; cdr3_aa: CASSLFFAEEQYF
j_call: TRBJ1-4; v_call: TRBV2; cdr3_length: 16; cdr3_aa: CASSEYLGQGDEKLFF
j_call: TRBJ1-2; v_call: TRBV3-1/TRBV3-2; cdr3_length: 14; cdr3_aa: CASSQPGQTNGYTF
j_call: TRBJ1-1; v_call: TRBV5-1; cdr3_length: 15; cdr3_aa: CASSLAGVRVSQAFF
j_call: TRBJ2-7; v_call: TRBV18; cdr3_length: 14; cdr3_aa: CASSGAGGSYEQYF
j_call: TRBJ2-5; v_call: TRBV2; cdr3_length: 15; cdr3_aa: CASLGISGGGGTQYF
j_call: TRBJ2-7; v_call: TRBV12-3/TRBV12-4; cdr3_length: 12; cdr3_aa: CASSIGGGRQYF